A single T cell receptor beta chain is shown here with its context. Its antigen is not identified. The CDR3 is 16 residues long. CDR1 and CDR2 from the germline V gene are SGHTA and FQGNSA. V lost 3 bases and J 4 bases, leaving 16 bases between the germline ends. Clones were read by immunoSEQ multiplex PCR, and TCRdb kept only the in-frame ones, dropping some. This sample has 50,000 or so clones; around four fifths occur once, and the top ten carry more than 10%. Time point here: cycle 4 day 1 (C4D1), after five to seven weeks of nivolumab. All the patients suffered relapse after autologous stem cell transplantation, and brentuximab vedotin exposure differed. This specimen belongs to a study of PD-1 blockade in classical Hodgkin lymphoma. Findings of the study overall: Baseline diversity was lower in partial responders and progressors than complete responders. Diminished baseline TCR diversity has been reported in newly diagnosed patients relative to healthy donors.

The sequencing used peripheral blood mononuclear cells (PBMCs), collected before the fourth cycle of nivolumab. V usage is TRBV7-2 and J usage is TRBJ2-1; D is uncertain. The sequence was obtained from a human donor with classical Hodgkin lymphoma. CDR3 bases: TGTGCCAGCAGCTTCCGACCGACACCTCGGTACAATGAGCAGTTCTTC. As protein: CASSFRPTPRYNEQFF.